This T cell receptor beta chain was identified during a study of T cells in Graves' hyperthyroidism and ophthalmopathy. The study's findings and limits: Also found in blood were most expanded thyroid clonotypes above 0.001.

The CDR3 sequence is 15 residues long. Germline V gene sequence: CDR1 LNHDA, CDR2 SQIVND (reference sequence). Germline trimming cut 5 bases from V and 7 bases from J; bases unmatched to any gene: 5. This clonotype has a count of ten or more. Its specificity is unknown. It was RNA transcripts that yielded the amplified TCR beta CDR3 regions. HTBI primers were employed in a first-round RT-PCR of the TCR CDR3. TCRdb re-called the multiplex PCR reads with MiXCR, one entry per CDR3 protein. The sample has about 640,000 distinct CDR3 sequences, 40% to 55% seen once. Clinicians diagnosed patients from clinical symptoms, serum thyroxine and TRAb, thyroid ultrasound and orbital computed tomography.

This TCR came from an adult man with Graves' disease, either hyperthyroidism or ophthalmopathy (not recorded which). Input material: peripheral blood or thyroid tissue (not recorded which). The J gene is TRBJ1-6, the V gene TRBV19, with 10 nucleotides matching TRBD1. CDR3 sequence (DNA): TGTGCCAGTAGTGGAGGGACAGGGGTAAATTCACCCCTCCACTTT. It specifies CASSGGTGVNSPLHF.